The 5 T cell receptor beta chains below were found in one sample sequenced in a study of control samples from healthy donors and cancer patients. The repertoire was sequenced with immunoSEQ multiplex PCR; TCRdb's copy has only in-frame clones and lacks some. The sample carries about 160,000 clones, approximately 93% recorded once. The sequenced material came from blood. The receptors were gathered from a middle-aged woman in good health.

The chain recombines TRBV30 with TRBJ2-7; 10 bases agree with TRBD2. Trimming at V came to 7 bases and at J to 4 bases, leaving 4 bases not matched to a gene. The CDR3 covers 12 residues. Germline CDR1 reads GTSNPN; CDR2 reads SVGIG (reference sequence). CDR3 protein: CALGLAAYEQYF. For the CDR3, the DNA is TGTGCCTTAGGACTAGCGGCTTACGAGCAGTACTTC.

The rearrangement joins TRBV7-9 to TRBJ1-2; D not resolved. This CDR3 is 12 amino acids long. Germline V lookup: CDR1 SEHNR, CDR2 FQNEAQ (reference sequence). V lost 5 bases and J 8 bases, leaving 12 bases between the germline ends. In DNA form, the CDR3 reads TGTGCCAGCAGCCCACAGTCGGGGGGCTACACCTTC. Translating it yields CASSPQSGGYTF.

The rearrangement joins TRBV4-3 to TRBJ2-7; the match to TRBD2 covers 8 bases. The CDR3 is 14 amino acids. The junction had 4 bases not matched to a gene; V was cut back by 4 bases and J by 2 bases. Germline V gene lookup returns CDR1 LGHNA and CDR2 YSLEER. This CDR3 is CASSRSAGAYEQYF. The CDR3 nucleotides are TGCGCCAGCAGCCGATCAGCGGGGGCCTACGAGCAGTACTTC.

The V and J genes are TRBV30 and TRBJ2-7, with D possibly TRBD2 on 6 matching bases. This CDR3 is built from 14 residues. The ends were cut back, 1 base at V and 2 bases at J, with 12 bases in the middle. Germline CDR1 reads GTSNPN; CDR2 reads SVGIG (reference sequence). The DNA for the CDR3 is TGTGCCTGGAGTGGGGACTCCTTAACCTACGAGCAGTACTTC. It is translated as CAWSGDSLTYEQYF.

This chain links TRBV3-1 (or the pseudogene TRBV3-2) with TRBJ1-2; D call uncertain. CDR1 is LGHDT and CDR2 is YNNKEL in the germline V gene (reference sequence). The CDR3 sequence is 13 residues long. Trimming took 1 base from V and 6 from J, leaving 9 bases between them. The CDR3 here is CASSQGRGDGYTF. The CDR3 region has the DNA TGTGCCAGCAGCCAAGGACGGGGAGATGGCTACACCTTC.